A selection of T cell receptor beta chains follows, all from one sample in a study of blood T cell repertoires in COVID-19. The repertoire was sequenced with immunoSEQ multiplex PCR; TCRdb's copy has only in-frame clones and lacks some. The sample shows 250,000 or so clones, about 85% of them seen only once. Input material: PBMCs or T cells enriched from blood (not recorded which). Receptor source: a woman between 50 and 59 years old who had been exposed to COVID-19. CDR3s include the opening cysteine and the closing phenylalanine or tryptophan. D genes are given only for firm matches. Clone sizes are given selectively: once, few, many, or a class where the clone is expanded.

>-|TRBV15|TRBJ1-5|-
TGTGCCACCAATGCGGGAACGTATAGCAATCAGCCCCAGCATTTT
CATNAGTYSNQPQHF
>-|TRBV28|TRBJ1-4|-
TGTGCCAGCAAAGACAGCCTCCCCCGAAAACTGTTTTTT
CASKDSLPRKLFF
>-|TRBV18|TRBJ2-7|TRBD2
TGTGCCAGCTCCGCAGCGCGGGGGGAGCAGTACTTC
CASSAARGEQYF
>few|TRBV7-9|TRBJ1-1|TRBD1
TGTGCCAGCAGCTTAACAGGGGGAAACACTGAAGCTTTCTTT
CASSLTGGNTEAFF
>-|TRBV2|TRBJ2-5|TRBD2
TGTGCCAGCAGTGTTCAGCGGGGGGCGAGGGAGACCCAGTACTTC
CASSVQRGARETQYF
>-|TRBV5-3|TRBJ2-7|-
TGTGCCACTTATTGCGAGCAGTACTTC
CATYCEQYF
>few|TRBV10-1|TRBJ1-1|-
TGCGCCAGCAGTGAGTCCCGCCAACCCGGCACTGAAGCTTTCTTT
CASSESRQPGTEAFF
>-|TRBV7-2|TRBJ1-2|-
TGTGCCAGCAGCCTCACAGCGGCGGAAAGCTATGGCTACACCTTC
CASSLTAAESYGYTF
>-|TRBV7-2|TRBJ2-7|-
TGTGCCAGCAGCTCATTTTTTGTACTGATTGGCGAGCAGTACTTC
CASSSFFVLIGEQYF
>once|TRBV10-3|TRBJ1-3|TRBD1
TGTGCCATCAGTGAGTCCCCGACAGGGACCCCTGGAAACACCATATATTTT
CAISESPTGTPGNTIYF
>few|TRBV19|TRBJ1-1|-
TGTGCCAGTATCGGAAAGGGGCCGACTGAAGCTTTCTTT
CASIGKGPTEAFF
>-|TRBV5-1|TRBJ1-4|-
TGCGCCAGCAGCTTTCTGGACAGCCTTAATGAAAAACTGTTTTTT
CASSFLDSLNEKLFF
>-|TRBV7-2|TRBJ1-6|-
TGTGCCAGCAGCTTAGCTAGGACAGAAAATTCACCCCTCCACTTT
CASSLARTENSPLHF
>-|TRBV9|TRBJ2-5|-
TGTGCCAGCAGCGTAGGGATCCAGGCGGAGACCCAGTACTTC
CASSVGIQAETQYF
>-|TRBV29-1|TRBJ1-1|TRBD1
TGCAGCGTTTCTGGCAGGGGGCTTAGAAGCACTGAAGCTTTCTTT
CSVSGRGLRSTEAFF
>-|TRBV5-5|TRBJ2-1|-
TGTGCCAGCAGCTTTTCGGACTCTGAGATCTACAATGAGCAGTTCTTC
CASSFSDSEIYNEQFF
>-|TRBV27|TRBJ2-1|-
TGTGCCAGCAGCCAAGCGGCCAGTTCCTACAATGAGCAGTTCTTC
CASSQAASSYNEQFF
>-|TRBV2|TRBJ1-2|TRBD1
TGTGCCAGCACCCCGGGACAGGGGGACTATGGCTACACCTTC
CASTPGQGDYGYTF
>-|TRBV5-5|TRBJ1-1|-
TGTGCCAGCAGCTTGGGAGGCAGGGGGAACACTGAAGCTTTCTTT
CASSLGGRGNTEAFF
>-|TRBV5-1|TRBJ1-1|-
TGCGCCAGCAGGACGCAGGCCGGGGGCACTGAAGCTTTCTTT
CASRTQAGGTEAFF
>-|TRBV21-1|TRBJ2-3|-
TGTGCCAGCAGCACACCACCGGGGGGCCCTTACACAGATACGCAGTATTTT
CASSTPPGGPYTDTQYF
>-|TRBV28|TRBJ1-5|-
TGTGCCAGCAGTTACAGGGTTGGGGGTCAGCCCCAGCATTTT
CASSYRVGGQPQHF
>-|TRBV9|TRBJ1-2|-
TGTGCCAGCAGCATGGGGGGTAACTATGGCTACACCTTC
CASSMGGNYGYTF
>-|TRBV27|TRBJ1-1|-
TGTGCCAGCAGTCTAGGTACGAACACTGAAGCTTTCTTT
CASSLGTNTEAFF
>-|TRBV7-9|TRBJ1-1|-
TGTGCCAGCAGCTTAGGAGATGGCCAGAGGACTGAAGCTTTCTTT
CASSLGDGQRTEAFF
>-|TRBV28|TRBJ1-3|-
TGTGCCAGCAGTCAGGACATGGGCTCTGGAAACACCATATATTTT
CASSQDMGSGNTIYF
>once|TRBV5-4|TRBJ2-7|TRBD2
TGTGCCAGCAGCTCTGTTGGGGAGGGAAGGCAGTACTTC
CASSSVGEGRQYF
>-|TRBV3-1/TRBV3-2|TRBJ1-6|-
TGTGCCAGCAGCCAAGGGTCGGCGGCGAGCCCTTTGTCCCCCCTCCACTTT
CASSQGSAASPLSPLHF
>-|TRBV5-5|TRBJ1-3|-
TGTGCCAGCAGCCCCCCGGGAGCAAGAAACACCATATATTTT
CASSPPGARNTIYF
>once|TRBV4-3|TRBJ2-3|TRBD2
TGCGCCAGCAGCCAAGATAGGGCGGGGGAAGATACGCAGTATTTT
CASSQDRAGEDTQYF
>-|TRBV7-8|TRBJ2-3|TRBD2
TGTGCCAGCATCGGGACTAGCGCGACAAGAGCTAGCACAGATACGCAGTATTTT
CASIGTSATRASTDTQYF
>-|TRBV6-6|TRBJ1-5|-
TGTGCCAGCAGTTTCGTAGCAGGGTATCAGCCCCAGCATTTT
CASSFVAGYQPQHF
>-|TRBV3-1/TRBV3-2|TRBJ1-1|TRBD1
TGTGCCAGCAGCCAAGATTGGGACAGGGGGGACACTGAAGCTTTCTTT
CASSQDWDRGDTEAFF
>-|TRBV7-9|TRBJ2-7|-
TGTGCCAGCAGCCAGGCAGGCGAGCAGTACTTC
CASSQAGEQYF
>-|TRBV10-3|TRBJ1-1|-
TGTGCCATCAGGGGGGGGAGTGCGGAGTATTCTGAAGCTTTCTTT
CAIRGGSAEYSEAFF
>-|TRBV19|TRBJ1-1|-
TGTGCCAGTGGGAAACAGGCTGCTGAAGCTTTCTTT
CASGKQAAEAFF
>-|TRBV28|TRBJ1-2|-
TGTGCCAGCAGCCTCCTCGGGGGTGACAGTGGCTACACCTTC
CASSLLGGDSGYTF
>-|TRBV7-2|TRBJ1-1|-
TGTGCCAGCAGCTTAAACAGGGCAGGACCTTTCTTT
CASSLNRAGPFF
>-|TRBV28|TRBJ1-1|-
TGTGCCAGCAGTGCTCAGGGGCCCGCTGAAGCTTTCTTT
CASSAQGPAEAFF
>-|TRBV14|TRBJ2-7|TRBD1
TGTGCCAGCAGCCAATTCCCGGGACAGCGCTACGAGCAGTACTTC
CASSQFPGQRYEQYF
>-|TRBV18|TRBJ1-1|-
TGTGCCAGCTCCCTCGAGGGGGGGCTGAACACTGAAGCTTTCTTT
CASSLEGGLNTEAFF
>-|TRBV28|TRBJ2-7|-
TGTGCCAGCAGTCCCCTAACCTACGAGCAGTACTTC
CASSPLTYEQYF
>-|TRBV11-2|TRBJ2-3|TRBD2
TGTGCCAGCAGCTTAAGTCGTGGACTAGCGGCCAGCACAGATACGCAGTATTTT
CASSLSRGLAASTDTQYF